These T cell receptor beta chains were read from a single sample in a study of blood T cell repertoires in COVID-19. Here immunoSEQ multiplex PCR was the method, and the copy in TCRdb shows in-frame clones only, minus some. Of over 200,000 clones listed, around nine tenths are singletons. Source material: PBMCs or T cells enriched from blood (not recorded which). Source of these receptors: a woman aged 25-40 years who had been exposed to COVID-19. The CDR3 runs from the conserved cysteine through the conserved F or W. A D gene is named only where the DNA matches it firmly. Only part of the rows carry a size: once, few, many, or a class if the clone is expanded.

clone size	D gene	V gene	J gene	CDR3 protein	CDR3 DNA
-	TRBD1	TRBV5-5	TRBJ1-2	CASSFGTGGSPYGYTF	TGTGCCAGCAGCTTCGGGACAGGGGGCTCCCCCTATGGCTACACCTTC
-	-	TRBV9	TRBJ2-1	CASNLQGEGEQFF	TGTGCCAGCAACCTACAAGGTGAGGGTGAGCAGTTCTTC
-	TRBD1	TRBV5-1	TRBJ1-1	CASSLWGTGTEAFF	TGCGCCAGCAGCTTGTGGGGGACAGGCACTGAAGCTTTCTTT
-	TRBD2	TRBV5-4	TRBJ2-7	CASSQGLAGGPYEQYF	TGTGCCAGCAGCCAGGGACTAGCGGGGGGTCCCTACGAGCAGTACTTC
-	-	TRBV14	TRBJ2-1	CASSQDLGRGEFF	TGTGCCAGCAGCCAAGATCTGGGGCGGGGAGAGTTCTTC
-	TRBD1	TRBV5-1	TRBJ1-4	CASSWRDRGNEKLFF	TGCGCCAGCAGCTGGCGGGACAGGGGAAATGAAAAACTGTTTTTT
-	-	TRBV4-1	TRBJ1-2	CASSPIVDSSFYGYTF	TGCGCCAGCAGCCCGATCGTCGACAGCTCCTTTTATGGCTACACCTTC
-	TRBD1	TRBV12-5	TRBJ2-7	CASVSGTGRNEQYF	TGTGCTAGTGTCTCCGGGACAGGAAGGAACGAGCAGTACTTC
-	-	TRBV2	TRBJ1-2	CASSEIPYGCTF	TGTGCCAGCAGTGAAATTCCCTACGGGTGCACCTTC
-	-	TRBV3-1/TRBV3-2	TRBJ2-7	CASSPSGDYEQYF	TGTGCCAGCAGCCCGTCGGGGGACTACGAGCAGTACTTC
-	-	TRBV6-5	TRBJ2-7	CASSPSTLGDYEQYF	TGTGCCAGCAGTCCGTCGACACTCGGGGACTACGAGCAGTACTTC
-	-	TRBV24-1	TRBJ2-2	CATSDFGHSPFPGELFF	TGTGCCACCAGTGATTTCGGACACTCCCCATTCCCCGGGGAGCTGTTTTTT
-	TRBD1	TRBV9	TRBJ1-2	CASSVGGQGPYGYTF	TGTGCCAGCAGCGTAGGTGGACAGGGACCCTATGGCTACACCTTC
-	-	TRBV12-5	TRBJ1-1	CASGARGNTEAFF	TGTGCTAGTGGAGCTAGGGGGAACACTGAAGCTTTCTTT
-	-	TRBV4-2	TRBJ2-3	CASSQDREFSTDTQYF	TGTGCCAGCAGCCAAGATCGAGAATTTAGCACAGATACGCAGTATTTT
-	-	TRBV1	TRBJ2-7	CTSSPLCGIAGGYEQYF	TGCACCAGCAGCCCCCTCTGTGGAATAGCGGGGGGCTACGAGCAGTACTTC
-	-	TRBV5-1	TRBJ2-2	CASSFVGGAGELFF	TGCGCCAGCAGCTTTGTAGGGGGGGCCGGGGAGCTGTTTTTT
-	-	TRBV24-1	TRBJ1-5	CATSDFLSNQPQHF	TGTGCCACCAGTGATTTTCTTAGCAATCAGCCCCAGCATTTT
once	TRBD2	TRBV6-5	TRBJ2-3	CASSKLAGDTDTQYF	TGTGCCAGCAGTAAACTAGCGGGGGACACAGATACGCAGTATTTT
-	-	TRBV2	TRBJ1-2	CASSGSSNYGYTF	TGTGCCAGCAGTGGGAGCTCGAACTATGGCTACACCTTC
once	-	TRBV30	TRBJ1-1	CAWSVLGNTEAFF	TGTGCCTGGAGTGTCCTCGGGAACACTGAAGCTTTCTTT
once	-	TRBV2	TRBJ2-5	CASKMGHVRETQYF	TGTGCCAGCAAAATGGGACACGTCCGGGAGACCCAGTACTTC
-	-	TRBV30	TRBJ1-1	CAWSVEARANTEAFF	TGTGCCTGGAGTGTAGAAGCCAGGGCGAACACTGAAGCTTTCTTT
few	-	TRBV18	TRBJ1-1	CASSPPREGEAFF	TGTGCCAGCTCACCACCGAGGGAAGGAGAAGCTTTCTTT
-	TRBD1	TRBV27	TRBJ1-6	CASSADRGWSPLHF	TGTGCCAGCTCGGCGGACAGGGGTTGGTCACCCCTCCACTTT
-	TRBD1	TRBV10-3	TRBJ1-5	CAIRNGTGSQPQHF	TGTGCCATCAGAAATGGGACAGGAAGTCAGCCCCAGCATTTT
once	TRBD1	TRBV27	TRBJ1-2	CASSSPTRDRGNYGYTF	TGTGCCAGCAGTTCCCCCACCCGGGACAGGGGAAACTATGGCTACACCTTC
-	-	TRBV6-5	TRBJ1-2	CASRGVGYGYTF	TGTGCCAGCAGGGGAGTGGGCTATGGCTACACCTTC
-	-	TRBV5-1	TRBJ2-7	CASSASTGTPSYEQYF	TGCGCCAGCAGCGCATCCACCGGGACACCCTCCTACGAGCAGTACTTC
-	TRBD2	TRBV11-3	TRBJ2-2	CASSPAGEHTGELFF	TGTGCCAGCAGCCCAGCGGGAGAGCACACCGGGGAGCTGTTTTTT
-	TRBD1	TRBV19	TRBJ1-2	CASSIGVRAGGHYGYTF	TGTGCCAGTAGTATCGGGGTGCGTGCAGGGGGCCACTATGGCTACACCTTC
-	-	TRBV18	TRBJ1-2	CASSPLRGADGYTF	TGTGCCAGCTCACCACTACGGGGGGCGGATGGCTACACCTTC
once	TRBD2	TRBV11-3	TRBJ2-3	CASSHRLASDTQYF	TGTGCCAGCAGCCACCGACTAGCTTCAGATACGCAGTATTTT
-	-	TRBV10-3	TRBJ1-6	CAITSGELSSPLHF	TGTGCCATCACGAGCGGGGAGCTGAGTTCACCCCTCCACTTT
-	TRBD2	TRBV6-1	TRBJ2-7	CASSEGLAGNYEQYF	TGTGCCAGCAGTGAGGGACTAGCGGGGAATTACGAGCAGTACTTC
once	-	TRBV9	TRBJ2-3	CASSPGIEGLIRTDTQYF	TGTGCCAGCAGCCCCGGGATTGAGGGCCTCATTAGGACAGATACGCAGTATTTT
once	TRBD2	TRBV4-1	TRBJ2-1	CASSPSPGGGYNEQFF	TGCGCCAGCAGCCCATCCCCCGGGGGGGGCTACAATGAGCAGTTCTTC
-	-	TRBV20-1	TRBJ2-7	CSAPKNYEQYF	TGCAGTGCTCCAAAAAACTACGAGCAGTACTTC
-	TRBD1	TRBV2	TRBJ2-7	CASNEQGVRHEQYF	TGTGCCAGCAACGAACAGGGGGTACGGCACGAGCAGTACTTC
-	TRBD1	TRBV24-1	TRBJ1-5	CATSDHGQGNQPQHF	TGTGCCACCAGTGACCACGGACAGGGCAATCAGCCCCAGCATTTT
-	TRBD2	TRBV4-2	TRBJ2-2	CASSQGPRAGGTGELFF	TGTGCCAGCAGCCAAGGCCCCCGGGCGGGGGGTACCGGGGAGCTGTTTTTT
-	-	TRBV10-3	TRBJ1-1	CAISVGWSTEAFF	TGTGCCATCAGTGTCGGCTGGAGCACTGAAGCTTTCTTT